Below are 23 T cell receptor beta chains sequenced from a single sample in a study of spatial heterogeneity in lung cancer. TCRdb recomputed calls from the 5' RACE reads with MiXCR, one row per CDR3 protein. The sample includes 39,000 or so distinct CDR3 sequences, around 7% of them seen just once. The time point is: sample taken at primary tumor resection. Whole RNA from tumor, nontumor lung or frozen PBMC was sequenced unsorted. The input for sequencing was PBMCs, taken at surgery. These receptor sequences come from a male donor with early-stage non-small cell lung cancer.

The chain joins TRBV6-1 to TRBJ2-5, with a possible D match to TRBD2 (6 bases). The germline V gene has CDR1 MNHNS and CDR2 SASEGT. The CDR3 is 17 amino acids. This chain's CDR3 is CATPASRQRAGETAQYF. DNA of the CDR3: TGTGCAACCCCCGCCTCTCGACAGCGGGCTGGGGAAACGGCCCAGTACTTC.

This clonotype was detected ten times or more. The J gene is TRBJ2-3, the V gene TRBV29-1; 11 bases are a match to TRBD2. CDR1 and CDR2 from the germline V gene are SQVTM and ANQGSEA. With V trimmed by 4 bases and J by 4 bases, 4 bases remained unmatched. CDR3 length equals 14 residues. Here the CDR3 reads CSVVRLAGSDTQYF. Written as DNA, the CDR3 is TGCAGCGTTGTCAGACTAGCGGGGTCAGATACGCAGTATTTT.

This clonotype was seen repeatedly, ten times or more. The genes are TRBV5-1 and TRBJ2-5; D is perhaps TRBD1 (6 bases). Per the germline V gene, CDR1 is SGHRS and CDR2 is YFSETQ. The CDR3 is 14 residues long. The ends were cut back, 2 bases at V and 2 bases at J, with 10 bases in the middle. DNA of the CDR3: TGCGCCAGCAGCTTCGGACAGTTACAAGAGACCCAGTACTTC. It translates to CASSFGQLQETQYF.

In the case of this clonotype: A much larger clone lies one base from this, so it may be a read error. The chain uses TRBV20-1 and TRBJ1-1; D is ambiguous. The CDR3 spans 14 residues. The germline CDR1 and CDR2 sequences are DFQATT and SNEGSKA (reference sequence). DNA of the CDR3: TGCAGCGCCTCGAACGGGGATCGGAACACTGTAGCTTTCTTT. This gives the protein CSASNGDRNTVAFF.

This clonotype has ten or more counts. V is TRBV7-9 and J is TRBJ1-2; a weak D match, TRBD1 (5 bases). Trimming shortened V by 7 bases and J by 4 bases, and 13 bases separated the two germline ends. CDR3 length equals 13 residues. The V gene's germline CDR1 is SEHNR and CDR2 FQNEAQ (reference sequence). In DNA, the CDR3 is TGTGCCAGCAACGAACAGGAGGCCTATGGCTACACCTTC. The encoded protein is CASNEQEAYGYTF.

This clonotype was counted ten times or more. V usage is TRBV7-9 and J usage is TRBJ2-1; 7 bases map to TRBD2. CDR3 size: 16 residues. J gave up 3 bases and V 4 bases, and 9 bases lay outside the gene matches. Germline V lookup: CDR1 SEHNR, CDR2 FQNEAQ (reference sequence). The CDR3 bases are TGTGCCAGCAGCTCGCCCACTAGCGAGGACTACAATGAGCAGTTCTTC. Its translation is CASSSPTSEDYNEQFF.

This chain links TRBV24-1 with TRBJ1-5, with a tentative D call TRBD1 (5 bases). CDR1 and CDR2 (germline): KGHDR, SFDVKD. The length of the CDR3 is 16 residues. Trimming left V 3 bases short and J 8 bases short, with 19 bases between. CDR3 DNA sequence: TGTGCCACCAGTGATCCGACTACCCCGGGGGTTGAGCCCCAGCATTTT. Amino acid sequence: CATSDPTTPGVEPQHF.

The chain employs TRBV6-5 and TRBJ2-7; 10 bases match TRBD1. This CDR3 contains 15 residues. The germline gives CDR1 MNHEY, CDR2 SVGAGI. V shed 6 bases, J shed 0 bases, and the junction held 5 bases outside the gene matches. As DNA, the CDR3 is TGTGCCAGCAGACCCGGGACAGGGGCCTCCTACGAGCAGTACTTC. Translating it yields CASRPGTGASYEQYF.

This clonotype was seen only a few times. V is TRBV6-5 and J is TRBJ2-3; D is perhaps TRBD1 (6 bases). V was clipped by 3 bases and J by 5 bases, with 12 bases between them. This CDR3 is 14 amino acids long. The germline gives CDR1 MNHEY, CDR2 SVGAGI. CDR3 coding DNA: TGTGCCAGCAGTTATCCGGGACAAGGAGATACGCAGTATTTT. Protein product: CASSYPGQGDTQYF.

This clonotype has only a few counts. CDR3 DNA: TGTGCCAGCAGTTACTCCCTGGGACTAGAGCTGTTTTTT. This translates into CASSYSLGLELFF. This chain joins TRBV6-5 and TRBJ2-2; 7 bases map to TRBD2. J was trimmed by 11 bases and V by 0 bases; bases with no gene match: 3. The CDR3 runs 13 residues. Looked up from germline, CDR1 is MNHEY and CDR2 is SVGAGI.

Notes on this clonotype: One end of the junction varies from germline; a read error may be responsible. V and J are TRBV7-7 and TRBJ2-5; 11 nucleotides agree with TRBD1. The CDR3 runs 15 residues. Germline V lookup: CDR1 SSHAT, CDR2 FNYEAQ (reference sequence). CDR3 amino acids: CASSLGTGGLETQYF. The CDR3 DNA reads as TGTGCTAGCAGCTTGGGGACAGGGGGTCTTGAGACCCAGTACTTC.

This clonotype was recorded many times. This rearrangement joins TRBV7-6 to TRBJ2-1; 14 bases match TRBD2. Losses at the gene ends were 4 bases for V and 6 bases for J; bases not matched to a gene: 5. From germline, CDR1 is SGHVS and CDR2 FNYEAQ. This CDR3 comprises 16 residues. Written as DNA, the CDR3 is TGTGCCAGCAGCTACGGGACTAGCGGGGGCATCAATGAGCAGTTCTTC. The encoded protein is CASSYGTSGGINEQFF.

The chain's CDR3 is CASSIRTRRDNEQFF. The CDR3 DNA is TGTGCCAGTAGTATCAGGACTAGAAGGGACAATGAGCAGTTCTTC. The chain combines TRBV19 with TRBJ2-1, with TRBD2 identical over 7 bases. The V gene's germline CDR1 is LNHDA and CDR2 SQIVND (reference sequence). The CDR3 length is 15 residues. The junction had 7 bases not matched to a gene; V was cut back by 3 bases and J by 5 bases.

The sample holds many counts of this clonotype. The chain carries TRBV12-3 or TRBV12-4 and TRBJ2-1, with D hard to call. The CDR3 is made up of 14 amino acids. The V gene lost 5 bases and the J gene lost 0 bases, with 8 bases spanning the gap. The CDR3 DNA is TGTGCCAGCAGTCCGGGTTCCTCCTACAATGAGCAGTTCTTC. It yields the protein CASSPGSSYNEQFF.

In its sample, this clonotype is medium-sized. The V gene is TRBV7-9, the J gene TRBJ1-1, with D possibly being TRBD1 (5 bases). In germline, CDR1 is SEHNR, CDR2 FQNEAQ (reference sequence). CDR3 length: 11 residues. The germline V and J ends were trimmed by 3 bases and 8 bases, with 7 bases remaining between them. The CDR3 region is CASSFGGEAFF. The CDR3 region has the DNA TGTGCCAGCAGCTTTGGGGGAGAAGCTTTCTTT.

This clonotype was counted many times. This chain links TRBV30 with TRBJ1-2; no clear D. CDR3 length: 13 residues. CDR1 and CDR2 (germline): GTSNPN, SVGIG (reference sequence). Trimming cost V 6 bases and J 4 bases, with 15 bases left between them. The CDR3 coding sequence is TGTGCCTGTGCTCAGGCAGCACTCTATGGCTACACCTTC. Translated, it gives CACAQAALYGYTF.

At least ten counts were recorded for this clonotype. The chain joins TRBV6-5 to TRBJ1-1; D is ambiguous. V lost 4 bases and J lost 8, with 11 bases in between. The CDR3 length is 12 residues. Germline lookup yields CDR1 MNHEY and CDR2 SVGAGI. CDR3 protein: CASSFNRAEAFF. The CDR3 region has the DNA TGTGCCAGCAGTTTTAATCGGGCCGAAGCTTTCTTT.

This clonotype occurred a few times. The DNA of the CDR3 is TGTGCCAGCAGCTCGGGAGGATCCACCGGGGAGCTGTTTTTT. This codes for CASSSGGSTGELFF. J is TRBJ2-2 and V is TRBV5-5, with 7 bases aligning to TRBD2. CDR1 and CDR2 (germline): SGHKS, YYEKEE (reference sequence). The ends lost 3 bases at V and 4 bases at J; junction bases unmatched: 3. The CDR3 covers 14 residues.

This clonotype was seen many times. CDR3: CASSRGSSYNSPLHF. The CDR3 region has the DNA TGTGCCAGCAGCAGAGGAAGCTCCTATAATTCACCCCTCCACTTT. The chain has TRBV27 and TRBJ1-6; D unclear. Per germline, CDR1 MNHEY and CDR2 SMNVEV (reference sequence). Trimming took 6 bases from V and 0 from J, leaving 9 bases between them. This CDR3 is built from 15 residues.

In DNA form, the CDR3 reads TGCGCCAGCAGCCAAGGAAGGACAGACTACAATGAGCAGTTCTTC. This encodes CASSQGRTDYNEQFF. The rearrangement links TRBV4-3 to TRBJ2-1, with TRBD1 as a possible D gene (6 bases). This CDR3 is 15 amino acids long. Trimming pared 1 base from V and 3 bases from J, leaving 10 bases between. Germline V CDR1 and CDR2: LGHNA, YSLEER.

This clonotype was seen only a few times. The chain joins TRBV5-4 to TRBJ2-3; D is ambiguous. Per germline, CDR1 SGHNT and CDR2 YYREEE (reference sequence). CDR3 length: 13 residues. Between the trimmed V and J ends, which lost 4 bases and 3 bases, there was a span of 9 bases. CDR3: CASSPPHTDTQYF. CDR3 nucleotides: TGTGCCAGCAGCCCTCCCCATACAGATACGCAGTATTTT.

This clonotype was recorded once. This may be a read error, as it is one base from a much larger clone. The CDR3 carries no conserved terminal phenylalanine or tryptophan, so it likely arises from a read error. The chain links TRBV15 to TRBJ2-3, with 14 positions matching TRBD2. Germline CDR1 reads LNHNV; CDR2 reads YYDKDF (reference sequence). The CDR3 extends over 20 amino acids. J lost 6 bases, V lost 0 bases, and 14 bases had no gene match. The CDR3 here is CATSRDGPGLAGEAGDTQYL. The CDR3 coding sequence is TGTGCCACCAGCAGAGATGGACCGGGACTAGCGGGGGAAGCAGGGGATACGCAGTATCTT.

The CDR3 loop reads CASSHYEQYF. In DNA form, the CDR3 reads TGTGCCAGCAGCCACTACGAGCAGTACTTC. The gene calls are TRBV6-1 and TRBJ2-7; D gene ambiguous. The germline V gene encodes CDR1 MNHNS and CDR2 SASEGT. The length of the CDR3 is 10 residues. Trimming stripped 6 bases from V and 3 bases from J, with 3 bases between.